The T cell receptor (beta chain) described here comes from a study of blood T cell repertoires in COVID-19. Per the authors' pipeline: Reference gene primer amplification yielded estimated nucleated cell counts. Assay used: immunoSEQ multiplex PCR; TCRdb lists only in-frame clones, some missing. V, J and clone size reflect that table, while D and trimming were determined from the DNA. The sample carries roughly 230,000 clones, roughly 88% recorded once. The sequencing input was peripheral blood. The sequence was obtained from a man in his forties or fifties with acute or convalescent COVID-19.

The CDR3 DNA is TGTGCCAGCAGCTTGGACCGGGACAGGCCCTACGAGCAGTACTTC. This translates into CASSLDRDRPYEQYF. The chain couples TRBV5-4 to TRBJ2-7; 8 positions match TRBD1. The length of the CDR3 is 15 residues. Germline V gives CDR1 SGHNT, CDR2 YYREEE (reference sequence). J was trimmed by 2 bases and V by 0 bases; bases with no gene match: 4.